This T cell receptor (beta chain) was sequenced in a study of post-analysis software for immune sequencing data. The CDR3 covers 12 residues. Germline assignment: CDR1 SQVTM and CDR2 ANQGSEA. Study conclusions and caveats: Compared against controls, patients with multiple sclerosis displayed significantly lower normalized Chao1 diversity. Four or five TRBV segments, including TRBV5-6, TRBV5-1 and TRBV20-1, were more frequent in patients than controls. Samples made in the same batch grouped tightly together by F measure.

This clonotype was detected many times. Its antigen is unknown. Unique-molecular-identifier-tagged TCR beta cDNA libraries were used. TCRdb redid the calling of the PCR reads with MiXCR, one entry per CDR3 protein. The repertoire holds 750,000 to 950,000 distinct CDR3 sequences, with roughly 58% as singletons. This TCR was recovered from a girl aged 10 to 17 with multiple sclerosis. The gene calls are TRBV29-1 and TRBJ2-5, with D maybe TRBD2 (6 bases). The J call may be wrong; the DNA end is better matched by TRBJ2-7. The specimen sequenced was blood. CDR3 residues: CSVAVGGVEQYF. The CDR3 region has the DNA TGCAGCGTTGCGGTCGGCGGGGTCGAGCAGTACTTC.